The 18 T cell receptor beta chains below all came from one sample that was sequenced in a study of blood T cell repertoires in COVID-19. The table came from immunoSEQ multiplex PCR; TCRdb's copy has only in-frame clones and leaves some out. The sample includes about 240,000 clones, roughly 80% of them seen just once. Sequencing was done on a sample of peripheral blood. These receptors were collected from a woman older than 75 with COVID-19, enrolled during active disease.

V is TRBV19 and J is TRBJ2-7; D might be TRBD1 (5 bases). V was cut by 7 bases and J by 5 bases, with 18 bases left in between. The CDR3 is 14 residues long. The germline CDR1 and CDR2 sequences are LNHDA and SQIVND (reference sequence). As DNA, the CDR3 is TGTGCCAGTACCTCGCAGGGAAAAGGTCACGAGCAGTACTTC. This sequence encodes CASTSQGKGHEQYF.

This sequence joins TRBV14 and TRBJ1-3, with TRBD1 identical over 7 bases. Unmatched junction bases numbered 4, after V lost 4 bases and J lost 4 bases. There are 14 residues in the CDR3. From germline, CDR1 is SGHDN and CDR2 FVKESK. The CDR3 loop is CASSPRQGGNTIYF. In DNA form, the CDR3 reads TGTGCCAGCAGCCCAAGACAGGGAGGAAACACCATATATTTT.

The V call is TRBV28, the J call TRBJ1-1; 7 bases fit TRBD1. Germline V lookup: CDR1 MDHEN, CDR2 SYDVKM. This CDR3 comprises 12 residues. V was pared by 8 bases and J by 7 bases, with 7 bases of the junction left unmatched. CDR3 protein: CASPNRGGEAFF. CDR3 DNA: TGTGCCAGCCCAAACAGGGGCGGTGAAGCTTTCTTT.

This clone has more than one count but fewer than ten. V and J are TRBV7-9 and TRBJ1-2, with D possibly being TRBD1 (5 bases). Germline lookup yields CDR1 SEHNR and CDR2 FQNEAQ (reference sequence). V shed 3 bases and J shed 6 bases, with 17 bases lying between them. The CDR3 totals 15 residues. CDR3 in amino acids: CASSLGTPLEDGYTF. Written as DNA, the CDR3 is TGTGCCAGCAGCTTGGGGACTCCCCTGGAAGATGGCTACACCTTC. The full variable domain, its missing parts supplied by reference TRBV7-9 and TRBJ1-2, is DTGVSQNPRHKITKRGQNVTFRCDPISEHNRLYWYRQTLGQGPEFLTYFQNEAQLEKSRLLSDRFSAERPKGSFSTLEIQRTEQGDSAMYLCASSLGTPLEDGYTFGSGTRLTVV.

This clone occurred once. The chain is built from TRBV24-1 and TRBJ1-1, with D possibly TRBD1 on 5 matching bases. CDR1 is KGHDR and CDR2 is SFDVKD in the germline V gene. The germline V and J ends were trimmed by 1 base and 10 bases, with 9 bases remaining between them. The CDR3 has 12 amino acids. CDR3 in amino acids: CATSDFRARAFF. Here the CDR3 DNA reads TGTGCCACCAGTGATTTCAGGGCACGAGCTTTCTTT.

The gene calls are TRBV14 and TRBJ1-6, with TRBD1 identical over 10 bases. With 3 bases clipped from V and 8 bases from J, the junction kept 4 bases outside the gene matches. Germline-derived CDR1 and CDR2 are SGHDN and FVKESK. The CDR3 has 15 residues. CDR3 in DNA: TGTGCCAGCAGCCAGACAGGGGGCGTCGATTCACCCCTCCACTTT. Amino acid sequence: CASSQTGGVDSPLHF. The variable domain in full, with the rest retrieved from reference TRBV14 and TRBJ1-6, is EAGVTQFPSHSVIEKGQTVTLRCDPISGHDNLYWYRRVMGKEIKFLLHFVKESKQDESGMPNNRFLAERTGGTYSTLKVQPAELEDSGVYFCASSQTGGVDSPLHFGNGTRLTVT.

This rearrangement joins TRBV10-3 to TRBJ1-1; D perhaps matches TRBD1 (5 bases). There are 14 residues in the CDR3. Germline CDR1 ENHRY, CDR2 SYGVKD. V lost 4 bases and J lost 1, with 10 bases in between. The CDR3 protein is CAISALGGNTEAFF. Here the CDR3 DNA reads TGTGCCATCAGTGCCCTCGGGGGGAACACTGAAGCTTTCTTT.

The chain recombines TRBV5-4 with TRBJ2-3; TRBD2 matches at 10 bases. Germline CDR1 SGHNT, CDR2 YYREEE (reference sequence). This CDR3 has 15 amino acids. Trimming took 4 bases from V and 6 from J; bases not matched to a gene: 8. The CDR3 region is CASSIQSGRADTQYF. The CDR3 DNA sequence: TGTGCCAGCAGCATACAAAGCGGGAGGGCCGATACGCAGTATTTT.

The CDR3 spells CASSRGAYEKLFF. CDR3 in DNA: TGTGCCAGCAGTCGGGGGGCTTATGAAAAACTGTTTTTT. The chain couples TRBV25-1 to TRBJ1-4; perhaps TRBD1 as D (6 bases). This CDR3 is built from 13 residues. With 5 bases removed from V and 6 bases from J, the gap between germline ends came to 10 bases. CDR1 MGHDK and CDR2 SYGVNS come from the germline V gene. The full variable domain, its missing parts supplied by reference TRBV25-1 and TRBJ1-4, is EADIYQTPRYLVIGTGKKITLECSQTMGHDKMYWYQQDPGMELHLIHYSYGVNSTEKGDLSSESTVSRIRTEHFPLTLESARPSHTSQYLCASSRGAYEKLFFGSGTQLSVL.

The chain couples TRBV10-3 to TRBJ2-5; the D gene is possibly TRBD2 (6 bases). CDR1 is ENHRY, CDR2 SYGVKD, per germline. This CDR3 has 13 residues. Trimming stripped 4 bases from V and 5 bases from J, with 11 bases between. For the CDR3, the DNA is TGTGCCATCAGTGGCGGAGGGTGGGAGACCCAGTACTTC. It yields the protein CAISGGGWETQYF.

This clone was seen only a few times. The chain couples TRBV19 to TRBJ2-7; D is unresolved. This CDR3 comprises 17 residues. Trimming removed 5 bases from V and 2 bases from J, with 22 bases in between. Germline CDR1 is LNHDA and CDR2 is SQIVND (reference sequence). DNA for the CDR3: TGTGCCAGTAGTCCGAATGCGGCCGGTATGACCCCCTACGAGCAGTACTTC. Its translation: CASSPNAAGMTPYEQYF.

This chain connects TRBV5-1 to TRBJ2-1, with 7 bases lining up with TRBD1. Germline CDR1 is SGHRS and CDR2 is YFSETQ. Unmatched junction bases numbered 8, after V lost 6 bases and J lost 8 bases. The CDR3 sequence is 13 residues long. CDR3 nucleotide sequence: TGCGCCAGCAAGCGAGCCACAGGGGATGAGCAGTTCTTC. Residues: CASKRATGDEQFF.

The rearrangement links TRBV7-2 to TRBJ2-2; D not certain. CDR1 and CDR2 from the germline V gene are SGHTA and FQGNSA. Between the trimmed V and J ends, which lost 1 base and 8 bases, there was a span of 11 bases. This CDR3 spans 14 amino acids. The CDR3 loop is CASSLGLSWGELFF. The CDR3 DNA reads TGTGCCAGCAGCTTAGGGCTCAGTTGGGGGGAGCTGTTTTTT. Full variable domain (outside the CDR3, taken from reference TRBV7-2 and TRBJ2-2): GAGVSQSPSNKVTEKGKDVELRCDPISGHTALYWYRQSLGQGLEFLIYFQGNSAPDKSGLPSDRFSAERTGGSVSTLTIQRTQQEDSAVYLCASSLGLSWGELFFGEGSRLTVL.

This rearrangement joins TRBV7-8 to TRBJ2-1; D may be TRBD2 (5 bases). The CDR3 sequence is 15 residues long. The germline V and J ends were trimmed by 1 base and 8 bases, with 15 bases remaining between them. CDR1 and CDR2 (germline): SGHVS, FQNEAQ. CDR3 bases: TGTGCCAGCAGCTTAGTTCGATCCGGGGTTGATGAGCAGTTCTTC. Amino acid sequence: CASSLVRSGVDEQFF.

In its sample, this clone was seen once. The V and J genes are TRBV11-2 and TRBJ1-6, with 7 bases aligning to TRBD1. The CDR3 extends over 14 amino acids. Trimming took 2 bases from V and 10 from J; bases not matched to a gene: 5. CDR1 and CDR2 (germline): SGHAT, FQNNGV. CDR3 region: CASSLSGGYSPLHF. The CDR3 DNA reads TGTGCCAGCAGCTTATCAGGGGGGTACTCACCCCTCCACTTT.

V and J are TRBV28 and TRBJ1-2; D ambiguous. The CDR3 spans 12 residues. Trimming took 7 bases from V and 0 from J, leaving 6 bases between them. Germline-derived CDR1 and CDR2 are MDHEN and SYDVKM. CDR3 nucleotide sequence: TGTGCCAGCACTCCGGCTAACTATGGCTACACCTTC. Protein sequence: CASTPANYGYTF.

CDR3 sequence (DNA): TGTGCCTGGACTCCCGGACCAGGGACTGAAGCTTTCTTT. As protein: CAWTPGPGTEAFF. The chain carries TRBV30 and TRBJ1-1; tentatively, D is TRBD1 (5 bases). The length of the CDR3 is 13 residues. Germline lookup yields CDR1 GTSNPN and CDR2 SVGIG (reference sequence). The V gene lost 4 bases and the J gene lost 5 bases, with 14 bases spanning the gap.

The CDR3 region is CATSKGTGSNYGYTF. CDR3 nucleotides: TGTGCCACCAGCAAAGGGACAGGTTCTAACTATGGCTACACCTTC. The rearrangement links TRBV15 to TRBJ1-2; 8 bases are a match to TRBD1. V lost 4 bases and J lost 0; bases outside the gene matches: 4. This CDR3 spans 15 amino acids. Germline CDR1 and CDR2: LNHNV and YYDKDF (reference sequence).